What follows are 30 T cell receptor beta chains derived from one specimen sequenced in a study of siplizumab effects on memory and regulatory T cells. Clones were read by immunoSEQ multiplex PCR, and TCRdb kept only the in-frame ones, dropping some. The sample shows fewer than 130,000 clones, over 85% of them seen only once. Sample: CD4+ T cells sorted from blood. Every receptor here comes from a human donor in good health.

This clone appeared a few times. V usage is TRBV11-2 and J usage is TRBJ1-6; no clear D gene. Germline-derived CDR1 and CDR2 are SGHAT and FQNNGV. V dropped 7 bases and J dropped 9 bases, with 10 bases sitting between them. This CDR3 spans 12 amino acids. The CDR3 region has the DNA TGTGCCAGCAACCAGCGTGGTTCACCCCTCCACTTT. This encodes CASNQRGSPLHF.

This chain uses TRBV9 with TRBJ2-3, with 7 bases that match TRBD2. Germline lookup yields CDR1 SGDLS and CDR2 YYNGEE. With V trimmed by 4 bases and J by 0 bases, 8 bases remained unmatched. CDR3 length: 16 residues. Here the CDR3 reads CASSLRGGSSTDTQYF. The CDR3 bases are TGTGCCAGCAGCCTCCGGGGAGGGTCTAGCACAGATACGCAGTATTTT. Looking up the rest from reference TRBV9 and TRBJ2-3 gives the full variable domain: DSGVTQTPKHLITATGQRVTLRCSPRSGDLSVYWYQQSLDQGLQFLIQYYNGEERAKGNILERFSAQQFPDLHSELNLSSLELGDSALYFCASSLRGGSSTDTQYFGPGTRLTVL.

This clone was seen once. The chain links TRBV7-9 to TRBJ1-1, with 8 positions matching TRBD1. Germline V lookup: CDR1 SEHNR, CDR2 FQNEAQ (reference sequence). J gave up 1 base and V 6 bases, and 7 bases lay outside the gene matches. The CDR3 covers 15 residues. The CDR3 reads CASRPGTGWNTEAFF. CDR3 nucleotide sequence: TGTGCCAGCAGACCCGGGACAGGTTGGAACACTGAAGCTTTCTTT.

This chain links TRBV5-1 with TRBJ1-5; the D gene is possibly TRBD1 (5 bases). The V end lost 0 bases, the J end lost 5 bases, and 12 bases lay between the germline ends. This CDR3 is 15 amino acids long. Germline CDR1 is SGHRS and CDR2 is YFSETQ. Here the CDR3 reads CASSLEGERHQPQHF. Written as DNA, the CDR3 is TGCGCCAGCAGCTTGGAAGGGGAGAGACATCAGCCCCAGCATTTT. Looking up the rest from reference TRBV5-1 and TRBJ1-5 gives the full variable domain: KAGVTQTPRYLIKTRGQQVTLSCSPISGHRSVSWYQQTPGQGLQFLFEYFSETQRNKGNFPGRFSGRQFSNSRSEMNVSTLELGDSALYLCASSLEGERHQPQHFGDGTRLSIL.

The CDR3, as DNA: TGTGCCAGCAGTGTTGAGGAGAACACCGGGGAGCTGTTTTTT. Amino acid sequence: CASSVEENTGELFF. This chain links TRBV6-4 with TRBJ2-2; D gene uncertain. The germline V gene has CDR1 MRHNA and CDR2 SNTAGT. The CDR3 covers 14 residues. V was shortened by 4 bases and J by 1 base, with 7 bases between the two germline ends.

The rearrangement joins TRBV6-1 to TRBJ2-2; 9 nucleotides align to TRBD2. Trimming removed 2 bases from V and 7 bases from J; junction bases left unmatched: 14. Germline V gives CDR1 MNHNS, CDR2 SASEGT. This CDR3 contains 18 residues. CDR3 in amino acids: CASSEFWSGRQFVGELFF. The DNA for the CDR3 is TGTGCCAGCAGTGAATTTTGGAGCGGGAGGCAGTTTGTCGGGGAGCTGTTTTTT.

The V call is TRBV2, the J call TRBJ1-5; no firm D call. The CDR3 extends over 13 amino acids. Per the germline V gene, CDR1 is SNHLY and CDR2 is FYNNEI. V lost 4 bases to trimming and J lost 3 bases, with 7 bases between them. The CDR3 DNA sequence: TGTGCCAGCAGTGTTTACCCCAATCAGCCCCAGCATTTT. It is translated as CASSVYPNQPQHF.

This chain links TRBV18 with TRBJ2-1, with TRBD1 matching over 8 bases. Trimming at V came to 2 bases and at J to 7 bases, leaving 16 bases not matched to a gene. This CDR3 spans 18 amino acids. The germline V gene has CDR1 KGHSH and CDR2 LQKENI. The CDR3 DNA follows: TGTGCCAGCTCACCAGCTTTTAGACCGGGACAGGATATGAATGAGCAGTTCTTC. This encodes CASSPAFRPGQDMNEQFF.

The rearrangement joins TRBV19 to TRBJ1-2; D call uncertain. V gave up 3 bases and J gave up 4 bases, with 12 bases separating them. The CDR3 loop spans 14 amino acids. Germline CDR1 LNHDA, CDR2 SQIVND (reference sequence). The CDR3 loop is CASSIPTKPYGYTF. The DNA of the CDR3 is TGTGCCAGTAGTATCCCAACGAAACCCTATGGCTACACCTTC.

The V call is TRBV7-2, the J call TRBJ2-2, with D perhaps TRBD2 (5 bases). The CDR3 is 15 residues long. The germline gives CDR1 SGHTA, CDR2 FQGNSA. Trimming took off 4 bases at V and 5 bases at J, with 14 bases between the two ends. CDR3 in DNA: TGTGCCAGCAGCTCACCACCCACTAGTACCGGGGAGCTGTTTTTT. Translation gives CASSSPPTSTGELFF.

This CDR3 reads CASSDPSGRAPYEQYF. DNA of the CDR3: TGTGCCAGCAGCGACCCTAGCGGGAGGGCCCCCTACGAGCAGTACTTC. V gene TRBV9 combines with J gene TRBJ2-7; TRBD2 agrees at 12 bases. This CDR3 is 16 amino acids long. After removal of 3 bases from V and 2 bases from J, the junction contained 6 bases not matched to a gene. In germline, CDR1 is SGDLS, CDR2 YYNGEE.

This sequence joins TRBV7-3 and TRBJ2-6, with a possible D match to TRBD1 (6 bases). Germline V gene lookup returns CDR1 SGHTA and CDR2 FQGTGA. The length of the CDR3 is 18 residues. V was trimmed by 1 base and J by 0 bases, leaving 13 bases between them. The CDR3 here is CASSLMPGQTSGANVLTF. DNA of the CDR3: TGTGCCAGCAGCTTAATGCCCGGACAGACCTCTGGGGCCAACGTCCTGACTTTC.

The rearrangement links TRBV5-6 to TRBJ2-3, with 10 bases fitting TRBD2. CDR3 size: 15 residues. Per the germline V gene, CDR1 is SGHDT and CDR2 is YYEEEE. V lost 4 bases and J lost 6; bases outside the gene matches: 8. The CDR3 sequence: CASSLEREGWDTQYF. CDR3 nucleotides: TGTGCCAGCAGCCTTGAGCGGGAGGGATGGGATACGCAGTATTTT.

This chain links TRBV11-1 with TRBJ2-2; 10 bases are shared with TRBD1. V lost 6 bases to trimming and J lost 5 bases; unmatched junction nucleotides: 9. The CDR3 is made up of 16 amino acids. Per the germline V gene, CDR1 is SGHAT and CDR2 is FQDESV (reference sequence). CDR3 sequence reads: CASRNAGTGETGELFF. In DNA form, the CDR3 reads TGTGCCAGCAGGAACGCCGGGACAGGGGAGACCGGGGAGCTGTTTTTT.

V and J are TRBV6-1 and TRBJ2-1; 9 nucleotides align to TRBD1. This CDR3 is 13 amino acids long. Looked up from germline, CDR1 is MNHNS and CDR2 is SASEGT. The V gene end was trimmed by 6 bases and the J gene end by 7 bases; junction bases not matched to a gene: 4. CDR3 DNA: TGTGCCAGCAGCCCGGGACAGGGTAATGAGCAGTTCTTC. Encoded protein: CASSPGQGNEQFF.

The chain carries TRBV28 and TRBJ1-1; 11 bases fit TRBD1. The CDR3 consists of 14 residues. V shed 6 bases and J 5 bases; nucleotides not matched to a gene: 5. CDR1 is MDHEN, CDR2 SYDVKM, per germline. The CDR3 spells CASRGGQGETEAFF. As DNA, the CDR3 is TGTGCCAGCAGGGGGGGACAGGGGGAAACTGAAGCTTTCTTT.

The chain recombines TRBV25-1 with TRBJ2-2, with TRBD2 as a possible D gene (5 bases). Germline V gives CDR1 MGHDK, CDR2 SYGVNS. This CDR3 has 14 residues. V gave up 6 bases and J gave up 1 base, with 9 bases separating them. The CDR3 nucleotides are TGTGCCAGCAGAAGGGAGAGGAACACCGGGGAGCTGTTTTTT. This translates into CASRRERNTGELFF.

This chain uses TRBV7-9 with TRBJ2-7, with TRBD2 matching over 10 bases. CDR1 and CDR2 (germline): SEHNR, FQNEAQ (reference sequence). J lost 3 bases, V lost 5 bases, and 4 bases had no gene match. This CDR3 is built from 14 residues. The CDR3 coding sequence is TGTGCCAGCAGCCCTACTAGCGGGAACTACGAGCAGTACTTC. This translates into CASSPTSGNYEQYF.

The chain employs TRBV18 and TRBJ1-1; D is ambiguous. This CDR3 spans 15 amino acids. Trimming took off 3 bases at V and 0 bases at J, with 11 bases between the two ends. The V gene's germline CDR1 is KGHSH and CDR2 LQKENI. The CDR3 loop reads CASSPSDTMNTEAFF. DNA for the CDR3: TGTGCCAGCTCACCCTCCGACACAATGAACACTGAAGCTTTCTTT.

This chain links TRBV30 with TRBJ2-6; D is perhaps TRBD2 (5 bases). The CDR3 is made up of 17 amino acids. The V end lost 0 bases, the J end lost 2 bases, and 14 bases lay between the germline ends. The germline CDR1 and CDR2 sequences are GTSNPN and SVGIG (reference sequence). The CDR3 DNA follows: TGTGCCTGGAGTGTACTGGGTGGGAGTACTGGGGCCAACGTCCTGACTTTC. Amino acids: CAWSVLGGSTGANVLTF.

The chain is built from TRBV6-5 and TRBJ2-1; maybe TRBD2 (5 bases). Between the trimmed V and J ends, which lost 7 bases and 6 bases, there was a span of 13 bases. CDR3 length equals 13 residues. The V gene's germline CDR1 is MNHEY and CDR2 SVGAGI. CDR3 in DNA: TGTGCCAGCACCCTGGACGGGATCAATGAGCAGTTCTTC. This translates into CASTLDGINEQFF.

About this clone itself: At one boundary the junction diverges from the germline segment, which might be a read error. This chain joins TRBV6-1 and TRBJ2-7; TRBD2 aligns across 10 bases. This CDR3 spans 14 amino acids. Looked up from germline, CDR1 is MNHNS and CDR2 is SASEGT. This CDR3 is CAGSEAGGVNEQYF. The CDR3 bases are TGTGCCGGCAGTGAAGCGGGAGGGGTCAACGAGCAGTACTTC.

This chain connects TRBV11-2 to TRBJ2-3, with D maybe TRBD1 (5 bases). Trimming shortened V by 0 bases and J by 10 bases, and 5 bases separated the two germline ends. The CDR3 is 11 residues long. Germline loops: CDR1 SGHAT, CDR2 FQNNGV. Here the CDR3 DNA reads TGTGCCAGCAGCTTAGACAGGGCGCAGTATTTT. This codes for CASSLDRAQYF.

The CDR3 loop reads CASSHDRNYGYTF. CDR3 DNA: TGTGCCAGTAGTCACGACAGGAACTATGGCTACACCTTC. V is TRBV19 and J is TRBJ1-2, with a weak D call TRBD1 (6 bases). V was clipped by 5 bases and J by 2 bases, with 9 bases between them. CDR1 is LNHDA, CDR2 SQIVND, per germline (reference sequence). The CDR3 loop spans 13 amino acids.

This clone was detected once. The chain links TRBV5-6 to TRBJ1-4, with TRBD1 as a possible D gene (6 bases). The CDR3 is made up of 15 amino acids. The germline V gene has CDR1 SGHDT and CDR2 YYEEEE. The V gene lost 0 bases and the J gene lost 6 bases, with 12 bases spanning the gap. CDR3 nucleotides: TGTGCCAGCAGCTTGGCCCCAGGGGAAGATGAAAAACTGTTTTTT. Translation gives CASSLAPGEDEKLFF.

The rearrangement joins TRBV10-1 to TRBJ1-2; 9 bases align to TRBD1. V lost 5 bases, J lost 2 bases, and 12 bases stayed unmatched. Germline values: CDR1 WNHNN, CDR2 SYGVQD (reference sequence). The CDR3 sequence is 17 residues long. The CDR3 DNA sequence: TGCGCCAGCAGTACCGGGACAGGGACACCACTCAACTATGGCTACACCTTC. It translates to CASSTGTGTPLNYGYTF.

This clone came up a few times. The V and J genes are TRBV30 and TRBJ1-5, with a weak D call TRBD1 (5 bases). Trimming took 3 bases from V and 6 from J, leaving 6 bases between them. The CDR3 totals 11 residues. Germline V CDR1 and CDR2: GTSNPN, SVGIG (reference sequence). The CDR3 nucleotides read TGTGCCTGGAGCCAGGGTCAGCCCCAGCATTTT. Its protein product is CAWSQGQPQHF. The entire variable domain, with the rest obtained from reference TRBV30 and TRBJ1-5, is as follows: SQTIHQWPATLVQPVGSPLSLECTVEGTSNPNLYWYRQAAGRGLQLLFYSVGIGQISSEVPQNLSASRPQDRQFILSSKKLLLSDSGFYLCAWSQGQPQHFGDGTRLSIL.

The chain links TRBV5-4 to TRBJ2-1; the match to TRBD2 covers 12 bases. The CDR3 has 17 amino acids. Germline V gene sequence: CDR1 SGHNT, CDR2 YYREEE (reference sequence). The junction had 12 bases not matched to a gene; V was cut back by 4 bases and J by 7 bases. The CDR3 nucleotides are TGTGCCAGCAGCGCGTCGGGCGGACTAGCGGGGACGAATGAGCAGTTCTTC. This encodes CASSASGGLAGTNEQFF. The variable domain in full, with the rest retrieved from reference TRBV5-4 and TRBJ2-1, is ETGVTQSPTHLIKTRGQQVTLRCSSQSGHNTVSWYQQALGQGPQFIFQYYREEENGRGNFPPRFSGLQFPNYSSELNVNALELDDSALYLCASSASGGLAGTNEQFFGPGTRLTVL.

This chain joins TRBV6-6 and TRBJ1-1; tentatively, D is TRBD1 (6 bases). Trimming took off 7 bases at V and 2 bases at J, with 14 bases between the two ends. CDR1 and CDR2 from the germline V gene are MNHNY and SVGAGI (reference sequence). The CDR3 sequence is 14 residues long. This chain's CDR3 is CASNKDSENTEAFF. CDR3 nucleotides: TGTGCCAGCAATAAGGACAGCGAAAACACTGAAGCTTTCTTT.

This chain joins TRBV5-5 and TRBJ2-7; the D gene is possibly TRBD1 (6 bases). This CDR3 comprises 13 residues. Between the trimmed V and J ends, which lost 2 bases and 2 bases, there was a span of 8 bases. Germline V gene sequence: CDR1 SGHKS, CDR2 YYEKEE (reference sequence). CDR3 in amino acids: CASSFGQTYEQYF. The CDR3 DNA is TGTGCCAGCAGCTTCGGACAGACCTACGAGCAGTACTTC. Supplemented by reference TRBV5-5 and TRBJ2-7, the full variable domain reads DAGVTQSPTHLIKTRGQQVTLRCSPISGHKSVSWYQQVLGQGPQFIFQYYEKEERGRGNFPDRFSARQFPNYSSELNVNALLLGDSALYLCASSFGQTYEQYFGPGTRLTVT.